This entry is about one T cell receptor beta chain. The table came from immunoSEQ multiplex PCR; TCRdb's copy has only in-frame clones and leaves some out. This table has about 2.4 million clones, just over 90% appearing once. The sample is drawn from a study of shared clonotypes between healthy human individuals. HIV-negative, healthy adults without recent acute infections or vaccinations were the donors. Negatively enriched CD4+ T cells were divided by CD45RA into naive and memory. This receptor was obtained from a man between 18 and 29 years old in good health. Sequencing was done on a sample of naive CD4+ T cells sorted from blood. The subset: CD45RA+ positively selected.

In DNA, the CDR3 is TGTGCCAGCAGCTTAGCCGACAGACCCCATAACTATGGCTACACCTTC. This translates into CASSLADRPHNYGYTF. The chain carries TRBV7-9 and TRBJ1-2; D perhaps matches TRBD1 (5 bases). Trimming shortened V by 0 bases and J by 1 base, and 12 bases separated the two germline ends. Germline lookup yields CDR1 SEHNR and CDR2 FQNEAQ (reference sequence). The CDR3 is made up of 16 amino acids. The full variable domain, its missing parts supplied by reference TRBV7-9 and TRBJ1-2, is DTGVSQNPRHKITKRGQNVTFRCDPISEHNRLYWYRQTLGQGPEFLTYFQNEAQLEKSRLLSDRFSAERPKGSFSTLEIQRTEQGDSAMYLCASSLADRPHNYGYTFGSGTRLTVV.